The clone carrying this TCR beta chain has ten or more counts. This CDR3 has 15 residues. J lost 3 bases, V lost 1 base, and 3 bases had no gene match. CDR1 is MGHRA, CDR2 YSYEKL, per germline. This sample is drawn from a study of human T cells and chemical hapten exposure. Specified time point: patch test 2, 6 weeks after DPC sensitization. The treatment: therapeutic diphenylcyclopropenone sensitization with weekly scalp DPC. From the RACE reads, TCRdb called clonotypes with MiXCR, one entry per CDR3 protein. The sample has about 94,000 distinct CDR3 sequences; 7.5% to 10% are singletons. The rearrangement joins TRBV4-1 to TRBJ2-7, with TRBD2 identical over 10 bases. The sequenced sample was whole blood, obtained in connection with sensitization to the hapten diphenylcyclopropenone (DPC). The clonotype was recovered from a woman aged 40-49 years with alopecia areata. Some clones in this sample may be carry-over from other donors' samples. CDR3 DNA: TGCGCCAGCAGCCAAGTACTAGCGGGAAACTACGAGCAGTACTTC. Encoded protein: CASSQVLAGNYEQYF.